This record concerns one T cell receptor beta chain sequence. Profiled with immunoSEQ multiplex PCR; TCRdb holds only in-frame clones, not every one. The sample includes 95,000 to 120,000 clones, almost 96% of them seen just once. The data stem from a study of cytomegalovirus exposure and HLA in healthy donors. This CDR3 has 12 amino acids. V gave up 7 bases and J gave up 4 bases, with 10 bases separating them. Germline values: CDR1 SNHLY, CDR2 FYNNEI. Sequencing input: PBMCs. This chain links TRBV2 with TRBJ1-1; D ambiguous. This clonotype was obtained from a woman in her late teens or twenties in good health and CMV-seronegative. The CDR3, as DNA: TGTGCCAGCAAACAGTTCAGCACTGAAGCTTTCTTT. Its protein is CASKQFSTEAFF.